This T cell receptor (beta chain) was captured by sequencing in a study of T cells in Graves' hyperthyroidism and ophthalmopathy. Findings and limits, study-wide: The authors' 13 V-J model separated ophthalmopathy from stable hyperthyroidism.

With V trimmed by 2 bases and J by 5 bases, 6 bases remained unmatched. In germline, CDR1 is DFQATT, CDR2 SNEGSKA (reference sequence). The CDR3 length is 14 residues. Researchers amplified the TCR beta CDR3 regions from RNA transcripts. The HTBI set primed first-round TCR CDR3 RT-PCR. TCRdb itself ran the multiplex PCR reads through MiXCR, one entry per CDR3 protein. The sample includes fewer than 700,000 distinct CDR3 sequences, 17% seen only once; the top ten take about 16%. Each diagnosis drew on symptoms, thyroxine, TRAb, thyroid ultrasound and orbital computed tomography findings. About 10 ml of fresh peripheral blood supplied the PBMCs. This clonotype has ten or more counts. No antigen is known for it.

Sequenced material: blood. This TCR was sampled from a woman between 18 and 30 years old with Graves' ophthalmopathy. The chain is built from TRBV20-1 and TRBJ1-5; 7 positions match TRBD1. The DNA for the CDR3 is TGCAGTGCTAGACTGGGCCAGGGGGATCAGCCCCAGCATTTT. Its translation is CSARLGQGDQPQHF.